A selection of T cell receptor beta chains follows, all from one sample in a study of radiation and T cells in renal cell carcinoma. TCRdb's table, derived via immunoSEQ multiplex PCR, lists solely in-frame clones and lacks some. The table records 100,000 to 150,000 clones, approximately 90% of them present only once. Sequences were derived from blood, sampled from a patient whose treatment included radiotherapy and nephrectomy. The source is a woman between 65 and 79 years old with renal cell carcinoma. CDR3s include the opening cysteine and the closing phenylalanine or tryptophan. D genes are given only for firm matches. Only part of the rows carry a size: once, few, many, or a class if the clone is expanded.

clone_size	v_call	j_call	cdr3_length	d_call	cdr3_nt	cdr3_aa
once	TRBV4-2	TRBJ2-3	16	TRBD2	TGTGCCAGCAGCCAAGAGGGGCGGGGGGGCACAGATACGCAGTATTTT	CASSQEGRGGTDTQYF
NA	TRBV6-6	TRBJ2-1	16	NA	TGTGCCAGCAGTTACCTTGGTGGGGCTCAGTACAATGAGCAGTTCTTC	CASSYLGGAQYNEQFF
once	TRBV7-7	TRBJ2-2	16	NA	TGTGCTAGCAGCCACACGGGACTCAAGAACACCGGGGAGCTGTTTTTT	CASSHTGLKNTGELFF
NA	TRBV5-1	TRBJ1-2	15	NA	TGCGCCAGCAGCTTGGAAGTTGACAGCGGGAGAGGCTACACCTTC	CASSLEVDSGRGYTF
NA	TRBV5-1	TRBJ1-1	16	NA	TGCGCCAGCAGCTCCCTTAAACAGCTGACCGACACTGAAGCTTTCTTT	CASSSLKQLTDTEAFF
NA	TRBV28	TRBJ1-2	12	TRBD1	TGTGCCATCGTCGACAGGGTTTATGGCTACACCTTC	CAIVDRVYGYTF
NA	TRBV29-1	TRBJ2-7	12	NA	TGCAGCGTTGGTCGTCCTCCCTACGAGCAGTACTTC	CSVGRPPYEQYF
NA	TRBV6-1	TRBJ2-7	12	NA	TGTGCCAGCAGTGAAGCGGGGGGCGAGCAGTACTTC	CASSEAGGEQYF
NA	TRBV7-2	TRBJ1-1	12	NA	TGTGCCAGCAGCTTAACGAGGTCTGAAGCTTTCTTT	CASSLTRSEAFF
NA	TRBV18	TRBJ1-2	13	TRBD1	TGTGCCAGCAGACAGGGAGGAAGCTATGGCTACACCTTC	CASRQGGSYGYTF
NA	TRBV7-9	TRBJ2-2	18	NA	TGTGCCAGCAGCTTAGCCGGGCTTTCCATATCGAACACCGGGGAGCTGTTTTTT	CASSLAGLSISNTGELFF
NA	TRBV4-2	TRBJ2-5	16	TRBD2	TGTGCCAGCAGCCGCGGACTAGCGGACACCCAAGAGACCCAGTACTTC	CASSRGLADTQETQYF
NA	TRBV4-1	TRBJ2-7	15	TRBD1	TGCGCCAGCAGCCAAGATCGGACAGGGAGCTACGAGCAGTACTTC	CASSQDRTGSYEQYF
NA	TRBV5-1	TRBJ2-5	14	NA	TGCGCCAGCAGCTTGGCGCCTAGCGAAGGGACCCAGTACTTC	CASSLAPSEGTQYF
once	TRBV6-6	TRBJ2-3	14	NA	TGTGCCAGCAGTTACCTAGTTAACACAGATACGCAGTATTTT	CASSYLVNTDTQYF
NA	TRBV4-2	TRBJ2-7	14	NA	TGTGCCAGCAGCCAACGGGGTGGGGGTTACGAGCAGTACTTC	CASSQRGGGYEQYF
NA	TRBV5-4	TRBJ1-4	12	NA	TGTGCCAGCAGCCCGGGTGGGGAAAAACTGTTTTTT	CASSPGGEKLFF
once	TRBV7-8	TRBJ1-6	16	NA	TGTGCCAGCAGCCTTACTTGGGGGGGGAAACATTCACCCCTCCACTTT	CASSLTWGGKHSPLHF
NA	TRBV27	TRBJ2-7	15	TRBD1	TGTGCCAGCAGACCAGGGGGCCAGGGTAGGTACGAGCAGTACTTC	CASRPGGQGRYEQYF
few	TRBV30	TRBJ1-1	15	NA	TGTGCCTGGACCGAAGTGGGAAGGTCTCACACTGAAGCTTTCTTT	CAWTEVGRSHTEAFF
NA	TRBV19	TRBJ2-1	13	NA	TGTGCCAGTAGTATACAGGGTGTCAGTGAGCAGTTCTTC	CASSIQGVSEQFF
NA	TRBV6-1	TRBJ1-5	14	NA	TGTGCCAGCAGCCAAGCCGGGGGCCGTCAGCCCCAGCATTTT	CASSQAGGRQPQHF
NA	TRBV5-1	TRBJ1-3	14	TRBD1	TGCGCCAGCAGCTCCGGACAGGGGGCAGACACCATATATTTT	CASSSGQGADTIYF
NA	TRBV11-2	TRBJ1-1	11	NA	TGTGCCAGCAGCGCAAAATTTGAAGCTTTCTTT	CASSAKFEAFF
NA	TRBV29-1	TRBJ1-1	13	NA	TGCAGCGTTGTAGGGGGAGCGAACACTGAAGCTTTCTTT	CSVVGGANTEAFF
NA	TRBV7-3	TRBJ1-1	17	NA	TGTGCCAGCAGCTTACTCGGGCCAGGGGACATGAACACTGAAGCTTTCTTT	CASSLLGPGDMNTEAFF
NA	TRBV7-9	TRBJ1-5	16	NA	TGTGCCAGCAGCTTAGCGGTGGGTTCGGGAAATCAGCCCCAGCATTTT	CASSLAVGSGNQPQHF
NA	TRBV4-3	TRBJ2-4	18	TRBD2	TGCGCCAGCAGCCAAGGAGGTGAAGCGGGGGGGCGTAAAAACATTCAGTACTTC	CASSQGGEAGGRKNIQYF
NA	TRBV5-1	TRBJ1-2	15	NA	TGCGCCAGCAGCTTGGTCGCAGGGGCTAAGGATGGCTACACCTTC	CASSLVAGAKDGYTF
NA	TRBV2	TRBJ2-3	15	NA	TGTGCCAGCAGCGGGGGGACAGAATCCACAGATACGCAGTATTTT	CASSGGTESTDTQYF
NA	TRBV12-5	TRBJ1-4	14	NA	TGTGCTAGTGGTTCCAGCGGGGGGAATGAAAAACTGTTTTTT	CASGSSGGNEKLFF
NA	TRBV5-1	TRBJ1-5	14	NA	TGCGCCAGCAGCCCGGAGGGCGGTGATCAGCCCCAGCATTTT	CASSPEGGDQPQHF
few	TRBV30	TRBJ1-1	14	NA	TGTGCCTGGAGTTCTGCAGGGCAGAACACTGAAGCTTTCTTT	CAWSSAGQNTEAFF
NA	TRBV30	TRBJ2-3	17	TRBD1	TGTGCCTGGATCCCCCCCGGGACAGCAACATCCACAGATACGCAGTATTTT	CAWIPPGTATSTDTQYF
NA	TRBV7-2	TRBJ2-5	15	TRBD2	TGTGCCAGCAGCCTGCTAGCGGGGGGGCCAGAGACCCAGTACTTC	CASSLLAGGPETQYF
once	TRBV20-1	TRBJ2-7	11	NA	TGCAGTGCACCGCTCACGGACGAGCAGTACTTC	CSAPLTDEQYF
NA	TRBV7-2	TRBJ1-6	17	TRBD1	TGTGCCAGCAGCTTGCAGCCGGACAGGGTTATGAGTTCACCCCTCCACTTT	CASSLQPDRVMSSPLHF
NA	TRBV7-2	TRBJ1-1	14	NA	TGTGCCAGCAGCTTAGCCAGAATGAACACTGAAGCTTTCTTT	CASSLARMNTEAFF
NA	TRBV2	TRBJ1-2	13	NA	TGTGCCATCCCGGAGGGCCGTAACTATGGCTACACCTTC	CAIPEGRNYGYTF
NA	TRBV28	TRBJ2-7	13	NA	TGTGCCAGCAGTTGGAGCGTGCCATACGAGCAGTACTTC	CASSWSVPYEQYF
NA	TRBV27	TRBJ2-3	15	NA	TGTGCCAGCAGTCCGGTTTCAAGCGGCACAGATACGCAGTATTTT	CASSPVSSGTDTQYF
NA	TRBV18	TRBJ2-1	14	NA	TGTGCCAGCTCACCAAGGTCGGGGGCGAATGAGCAGTTCTTC	CASSPRSGANEQFF
NA	TRBV28	TRBJ1-2	12	NA	TGTGCCAGCAGTATCAGGGGTGGAGGCTACACCTTC	CASSIRGGGYTF
NA	TRBV9	TRBJ2-1	14	NA	TGTGCCAGCAGCGTATCAGAGGAAGGAAGCAAGCAGTTCTTC	CASSVSEEGSKQFF
NA	TRBV6-6	TRBJ2-3	14	NA	TGTGCCAGCAGTTACACGCTGGCCGCTTCTACGCAGTATTTT	CASSYTLAASTQYF
NA	TRBV30	TRBJ2-7	15	TRBD1	TGTGCCTGGAGTGTAAGGGGGCCGGACGTACTCGAGCAGTACTTC	CAWSVRGPDVLEQYF
NA	TRBV6-1	TRBJ1-5	15	NA	TGTGCCAGCACCCTACCGACGAGGGGAGGTCAGCCCCAGCATTTT	CASTLPTRGGQPQHF